These 2 T cell receptor beta chains originate from one sample sequenced in a study of beta chain features in type 1 diabetes. The study, taken as a whole, reports: Researchers report that Type 1 diabetes patients had moderately but significantly shorter TCRB CDR3s across all four CD4+ subsets.

Which antigens these TCRs recognize remains unknown. Reverse transcribing all isolated RNA meant expressed TCRB transcripts were sequenced. This table comes from immunoSEQ multiplex PCR, and its TCRdb copy is limited to in-frame clones, with some not included. The table records some 280,000 clones, around an eighth of them present only once. The sample comprised naive CD4+ T cells from blood. These receptors were taken from a man aged 25 to 40 with type 1 diabetes.

The chain has TRBV7-9 and TRBJ1-1; D possibly corresponds to TRBD1 (6 bases). V was shortened by 4 bases and J by 4 bases, with 22 bases between the two germline ends. The CDR3 has 17 amino acids. Germline V gene data show CDR1 as SEHNR and CDR2 as FQNEAQ (reference sequence). The CDR3 DNA reads as TGTGCCAGCAGCTCAGACGGGACATCTGAAGGTGGCACTGAAGCTTTCTTT. Protein product: CASSSDGTSEGGTEAFF. Complete variable domain (other parts from reference TRBV7-9 and TRBJ1-1): DTGVSQNPRHKITKRGQNVTFRCDPISEHNRLYWYRQTLGQGPEFLTYFQNEAQLEKSRLLSDRFSAERPKGSFSTLEIQRTEQGDSAMYLCASSSDGTSEGGTEAFFGQGTRLTVV.

This clone appeared a few times. The genes are TRBV7-9 and TRBJ2-1; TRBD2 matches at 13 bases. The CDR3 runs 19 residues. The J segment lost 0 bases and the V segment lost 4 bases, leaving 9 bases of the junction unmatched. The V gene's germline CDR1 is SEHNR and CDR2 FQNEAQ (reference sequence). DNA of the CDR3: TGTGCCAGCAGCTCGGGGGGACTAGCGGGACGTAGCTCCTACAATGAGCAGTTCTTC. Protein product: CASSSGGLAGRSSYNEQFF.